The entry below describes one T cell receptor (beta chain). The sample comes from a study of blood T cell repertoires in COVID-19. Study details: Both acute and convalescent COVID-19 samples were obtained from the United States, Italy and Spain.

Generated by immunoSEQ multiplex PCR, the TCRdb table keeps only in-frame clones and is missing some. The sample holds about 310,000 clones; 80% to 90% are singletons and the top ten take 1%. Trimming took off 5 bases at V and 1 base at J, with 9 bases between the two ends. From germline, CDR1 is LNHDA and CDR2 SQIVND (reference sequence). This CDR3 region has 13 residues. Sequencing was performed on peripheral blood. This TCR came from a man aged 50-60 years with active or convalescent COVID-19. The rearrangement joins TRBV19 to TRBJ2-7, with a possible D match to TRBD1 (5 bases). CDR3 in amino acids: CASSLTDSYEQYF. The CDR3 DNA reads as TGTGCCAGTAGTCTGACAGATTCCTACGAGCAGTACTTC.